The clone carrying this T cell receptor beta chain was found many times. The antigen is undetermined. Genomic DNA was employed as the template in profiling TCR beta VDJ and CDR3. TCRdb itself ran the reads through MiXCR, one entry per CDR3 protein. The sample has some 200,000 distinct CDR3 sequences; approximately 48% are singletons. The germline V gene encodes CDR1 SNHLY and CDR2 FYNNEI. Trimming took off 8 bases at V and 8 bases at J, with 15 bases between the two ends. The CDR3 covers 12 residues. This sample was taken from a study of CD8+CD57+ T cells in acquired aplastic anemia. Study as a whole: Quantities of DNA derived from sorted CD4+ and CD8+ cells averaged around 3.2 ug.

For sequencing, patients were chosen who had shown expansion of CD8+CD57+ cells by flow cytometry. In all patients, the disease was severe acquired aplastic anemia. Regarding the study as a whole: Shared by patients and controls, 25 to 30 CD8+ CDR3s were abundant in patients. With respect to CD8+ Simpson's diversity, patients and controls did not differ significantly.

The specimen was sorted CD4+, CD8+, or CD8+CD57+ T cells (not recorded which) from PBMCs. The receptor comes from a human donor with aplastic anemia. The chain recombines TRBV2 with TRBJ1-1, with a tentative D call TRBD1 (6 bases). The CDR3 region is CASVRRGIEAFF. Written as DNA, the CDR3 is TGTGCCAGCGTACGTAGGGGGATAGAAGCTTTCTTT.